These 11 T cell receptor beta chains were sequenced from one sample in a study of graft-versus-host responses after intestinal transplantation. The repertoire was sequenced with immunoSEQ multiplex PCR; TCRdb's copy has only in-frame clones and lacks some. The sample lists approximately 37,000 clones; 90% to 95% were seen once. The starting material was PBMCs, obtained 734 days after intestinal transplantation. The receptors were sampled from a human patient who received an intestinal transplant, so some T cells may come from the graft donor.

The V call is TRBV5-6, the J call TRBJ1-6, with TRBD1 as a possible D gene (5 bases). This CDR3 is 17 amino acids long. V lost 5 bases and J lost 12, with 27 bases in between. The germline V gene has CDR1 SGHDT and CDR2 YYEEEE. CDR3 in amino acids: CASRSAGMGRAQRPLHF. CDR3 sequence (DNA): TGTGCCAGCAGGAGCGCTGGGATGGGCAGGGCCCAACGACCCCTCCACTTT.

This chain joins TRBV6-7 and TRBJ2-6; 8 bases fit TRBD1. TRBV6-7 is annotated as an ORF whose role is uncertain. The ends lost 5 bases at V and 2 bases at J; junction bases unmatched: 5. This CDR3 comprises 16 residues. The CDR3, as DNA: TGTGCCAGCAGTGAGGACAGGGAACCTGGGGCCAACGTCCTGACTTTC. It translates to CASSEDREPGANVLTF.

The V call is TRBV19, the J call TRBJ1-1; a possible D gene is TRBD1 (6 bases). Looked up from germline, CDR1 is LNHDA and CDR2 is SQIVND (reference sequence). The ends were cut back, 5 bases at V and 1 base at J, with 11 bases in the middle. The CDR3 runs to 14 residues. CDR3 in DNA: TGTGCCAGTAGTTCCCAGGGACAGAACACTGAAGCTTTCTTT. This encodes CASSSQGQNTEAFF.

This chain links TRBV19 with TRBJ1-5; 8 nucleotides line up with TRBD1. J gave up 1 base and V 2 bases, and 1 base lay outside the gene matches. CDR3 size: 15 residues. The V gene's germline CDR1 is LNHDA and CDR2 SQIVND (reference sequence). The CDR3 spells CASSIQGASNQPQHF. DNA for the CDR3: TGTGCCAGTAGTATACAGGGGGCGAGCAATCAGCCCCAGCATTTT.

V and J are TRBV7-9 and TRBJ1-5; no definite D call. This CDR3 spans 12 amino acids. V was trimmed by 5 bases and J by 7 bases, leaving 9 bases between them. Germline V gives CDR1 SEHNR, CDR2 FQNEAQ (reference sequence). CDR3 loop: CASSRQNQPQHF. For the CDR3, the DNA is TGTGCCAGCAGCCGCCAGAACCAGCCCCAGCATTTT.

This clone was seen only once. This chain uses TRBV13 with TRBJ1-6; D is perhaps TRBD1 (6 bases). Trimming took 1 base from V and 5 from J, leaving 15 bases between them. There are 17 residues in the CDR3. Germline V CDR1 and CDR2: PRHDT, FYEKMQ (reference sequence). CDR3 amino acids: CASSLVGGPNHNSPLHF. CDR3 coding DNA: TGTGCCAGCAGCTTAGTGGGGGGCCCCAATCATAATTCACCCCTCCACTTT.

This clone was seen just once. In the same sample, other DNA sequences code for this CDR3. The chain's CDR3 is CASSVEVSGASYEQYF. The CDR3 bases are TGTGCCAGCAGCGTAGAAGTCAGCGGTGCCTCCTACGAGCAGTACTTC. The chain links TRBV9 to TRBJ2-7; perhaps TRBD2 as D (5 bases). Trimming removed 0 bases at V and 0 bases at J, with 13 bases between. The CDR3 consists of 16 residues. CDR1 and CDR2 (germline): SGDLS, YYNGEE.

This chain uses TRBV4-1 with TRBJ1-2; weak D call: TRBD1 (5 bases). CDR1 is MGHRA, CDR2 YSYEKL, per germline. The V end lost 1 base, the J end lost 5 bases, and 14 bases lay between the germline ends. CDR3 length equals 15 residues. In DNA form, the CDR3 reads TGCGCCAGCAGCCAAGTGGGCGTAGGGGCTTATGGCTACACCTTC. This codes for CASSQVGVGAYGYTF.

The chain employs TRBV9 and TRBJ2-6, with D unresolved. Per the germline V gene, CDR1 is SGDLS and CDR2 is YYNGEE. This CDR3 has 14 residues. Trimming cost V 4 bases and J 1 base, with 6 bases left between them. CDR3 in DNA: TGTGCCAGCAGCATTCCGTCTGGGGCCAACGTCCTGACTTTC. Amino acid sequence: CASSIPSGANVLTF.

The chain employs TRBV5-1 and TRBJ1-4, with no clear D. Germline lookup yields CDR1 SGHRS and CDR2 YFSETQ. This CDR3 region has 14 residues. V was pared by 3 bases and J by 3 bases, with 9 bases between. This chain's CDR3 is CASSSSRPNEKLFF. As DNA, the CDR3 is TGCGCCAGCAGCTCATCCAGGCCTAATGAAAAACTGTTTTTT. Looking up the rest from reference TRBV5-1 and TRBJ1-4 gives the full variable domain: KAGVTQTPRYLIKTRGQQVTLSCSPISGHRSVSWYQQTPGQGLQFLFEYFSETQRNKGNFPGRFSGRQFSNSRSEMNVSTLELGDSALYLCASSSSRPNEKLFFGSGTQLSVL.

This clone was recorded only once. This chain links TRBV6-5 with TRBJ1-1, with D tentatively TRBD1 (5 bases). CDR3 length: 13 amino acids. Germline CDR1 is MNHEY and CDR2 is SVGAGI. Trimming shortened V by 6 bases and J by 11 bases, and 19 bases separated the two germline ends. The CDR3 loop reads CASRDSGYDLAFF. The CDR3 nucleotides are TGTGCCAGCAGAGATTCAGGGTATGACCTGGCTTTCTTT.